These 13 T cell receptor beta chains were all obtained from the same sample, sequenced in a study of cytomegalovirus exposure and HLA in healthy donors. PCR was performed using 60 Vbeta and 13 Jbeta primers. Sequencing used immunoSEQ multiplex PCR; TCRdb keeps in-frame clones, though not all of them. In all, the sample yields 45,000 to 60,000 clones. Sequencing was performed on PBMCs. The receptors derive from a male donor in good health and CMV-seronegative.

The chain links TRBV30 to TRBJ1-4; D uncertain. Trimming pared 3 bases from V and 8 bases from J, leaving 13 bases between. This CDR3 has 13 residues. The germline V gene encodes CDR1 GTSNPN and CDR2 SVGIG (reference sequence). CDR3 in amino acids: CAWSQALGEKLFF. For the CDR3, the DNA is TGTGCCTGGAGCCAGGCCCTTGGCGAAAAACTGTTTTTT.

The gene calls are TRBV2 and TRBJ1-6; no clear D. V was trimmed by 3 bases and J by 6 bases, leaving 9 bases between them. This CDR3 spans 14 amino acids. The germline V gene encodes CDR1 SNHLY and CDR2 FYNNEI. The CDR3: CASSDDTANSPLHF. The CDR3 DNA follows: TGTGCCAGCAGTGACGACACTGCTAATTCACCCCTCCACTTT.

The chain couples TRBV7-9 to TRBJ1-1, with 8 bases matching TRBD1. This CDR3 spans 14 amino acids. Germline V lookup: CDR1 SEHNR, CDR2 FQNEAQ (reference sequence). V shed 3 bases and J 5 bases; nucleotides not matched to a gene: 5. CDR3 residues: CASSLGQAPTEAFF. The CDR3 region has the DNA TGTGCCAGCAGCTTGGGACAGGCTCCAACTGAAGCTTTCTTT.

The V gene is TRBV2, the J gene TRBJ2-2; 7 bases are a match to TRBD1. V lost 2 bases, J lost 2 bases, and 5 bases stayed unmatched. The CDR3 is 16 amino acids. Germline V gene sequence: CDR1 SNHLY, CDR2 FYNNEI. The CDR3 DNA follows: TGTGCCAGCAGTGAATTAGGGACAGAAAACACCGGGGAGCTGTTTTTT. It translates to CASSELGTENTGELFF. The full variable domain, in which reference TRBV2 and TRBJ2-2 provide the parts outside the CDR3, is EPEVTQTPSHQVTQMGQEVILRCVPISNHLYFYWYRQILGQKVEFLVSFYNNEISEKSEIFDDQFSVERPDGSNFTLKIRSTKLEDSAMYFCASSELGTENTGELFFGEGSRLTVL.

J is TRBJ2-5 and V is TRBV6-6; no reliable D call. Germline-derived CDR1 and CDR2 are MNHNY and SVGAGI (reference sequence). This CDR3 contains 13 residues. Trimming took 2 bases from V and 4 from J, leaving 8 bases between them. CDR3 sequence (DNA): TGTGCCAGCAGTTACGGCAGTGGAGAGACCCAGTACTTC. Its protein product is CASSYGSGETQYF.

The chain couples TRBV7-6 to TRBJ2-7; D gene uncertain. CDR1 SGHVS and CDR2 FNYEAQ come from the germline V gene. The CDR3 length is 13 residues. Between the trimmed V and J ends, which lost 0 bases and 3 bases, there was a span of 6 bases. CDR3 in amino acids: CASSLAADYEQYF. DNA of the CDR3: TGTGCCAGCAGCTTAGCGGCGGACTACGAGCAGTACTTC.

The chain is built from TRBV7-8 and TRBJ1-3, with 8 bases aligning to TRBD1. Germline CDR1 is SGHVS and CDR2 is FQNEAQ. This CDR3 has 14 amino acids. J lost 4 bases, V lost 4 bases, and 3 bases had no gene match. The CDR3 bases are TGTGCCAGCAGCTCCGGGACAGGAGGAAACACCATATATTTT. Translated: CASSSGTGGNTIYF.

The V call is TRBV28, the J call TRBJ2-3, with 7 nucleotides matching TRBD2. Germline V gives CDR1 MDHEN, CDR2 SYDVKM. The J segment lost 3 bases and the V segment lost 6 bases, leaving 21 bases of the junction unmatched. The CDR3 has 19 residues. This CDR3 is CASSQYPPPGGGETDTQYF. The DNA of the CDR3 is TGTGCCAGCAGCCAATATCCCCCCCCTGGGGGAGGGGAAACAGATACGCAGTATTTT.

The chain carries TRBV28 and TRBJ1-2, with D possibly matching TRBD1 (5 bases). The CDR3 is 16 residues long. From germline, CDR1 is MDHEN and CDR2 SYDVKM. V lost 5 bases to trimming and J lost 8 bases, with 24 bases between them. CDR3: CASSLMLPQGTEGYTF. CDR3 DNA sequence: TGTGCCAGCAGTCTCATGTTGCCCCAGGGCACAGAGGGCTACACCTTC.

The chain employs TRBV6-1 and TRBJ1-1; D remains ambiguous. The CDR3 extends over 15 amino acids. V lost 2 bases to trimming and J lost 4 bases, with 14 bases between them. Germline CDR1 reads MNHNS; CDR2 reads SASEGT. The CDR3 loop is CASSEPSNSGTEAFF. The CDR3 region has the DNA TGTGCCAGCAGTGAACCTTCCAACTCGGGCACTGAAGCTTTCTTT.

The rearrangement uses TRBV5-1 and TRBJ2-2, with 12 positions matching TRBD1. Germline V lookup: CDR1 SGHRS, CDR2 YFSETQ. CDR3 length: 17 amino acids. The V segment lost 4 bases and the J segment 4 bases; nucleotides outside the gene matches: 8. The CDR3 protein is CASSRRDRGRFTGELFF. The CDR3 bases are TGCGCCAGCAGCCGCCGGGACAGGGGGCGTTTCACCGGGGAGCTGTTTTTT.

This chain links TRBV28 with TRBJ2-3; 7 bases agree with TRBD1. Germline loops: CDR1 MDHEN, CDR2 SYDVKM. This CDR3 region has 15 residues. J lost 3 bases, V lost 6 bases, and 9 bases had no gene match. The DNA of the CDR3 is TGTGCCAGCAGCCATAACAGGGGAGCGACAGATACGCAGTATTTT. Protein: CASSHNRGATDTQYF.

The chain links TRBV4-3 to TRBJ2-3; the D gene is possibly TRBD2 (5 bases). V dropped 0 bases and J dropped 4 bases, with 14 bases sitting between them. Looked up from germline, CDR1 is LGHNA and CDR2 is YSLEER. There are 16 residues in the CDR3. The CDR3 coding sequence is TGCGCCAGCAGCCAAGATTGGGGAGATAGCGCAGATACGCAGTATTTT. It yields the protein CASSQDWGDSADTQYF.